These 2 T cell receptor beta chains were sequenced from one sample in a study of cytotoxic CD8 clonotypes in ibrutinib-treated CLL. The table came from immunoSEQ multiplex PCR; TCRdb's copy has only in-frame clones and leaves some out. The data contain 20,000 or so clones, roughly 72% of them singletons. Sequencing used PBMCs, obtained before ibrutinib treatment. These receptor sequences come from a human donor with chronic lymphocytic leukemia.

The V call is TRBV29-1, the J call TRBJ2-1; weak D call: TRBD1 (6 bases). The CDR3 length is 13 residues. The germline CDR1 and CDR2 sequences are SQVTM and ANQGSEA. V was clipped by 3 bases and J by 9 bases, with 15 bases between them. CDR3 sequence: CSVEGQGKAEQFF. CDR3 nucleotides: TGCAGCGTTGAGGGTCAGGGGAAGGCTGAGCAGTTCTTC.

The rearrangement links TRBV19 to TRBJ1-1; 7 nucleotides align to TRBD1. The CDR3 sequence is 15 residues long. CDR1 is LNHDA, CDR2 SQIVND, per germline (reference sequence). The V and J ends lost 4 bases and 0 bases, in that order; junction bases with no gene match: 5. This CDR3 reads CASSTRQGMNTEAFF. The CDR3 nucleotides read TGTGCCAGTAGTACCCGACAGGGCATGAACACTGAAGCTTTCTTT.